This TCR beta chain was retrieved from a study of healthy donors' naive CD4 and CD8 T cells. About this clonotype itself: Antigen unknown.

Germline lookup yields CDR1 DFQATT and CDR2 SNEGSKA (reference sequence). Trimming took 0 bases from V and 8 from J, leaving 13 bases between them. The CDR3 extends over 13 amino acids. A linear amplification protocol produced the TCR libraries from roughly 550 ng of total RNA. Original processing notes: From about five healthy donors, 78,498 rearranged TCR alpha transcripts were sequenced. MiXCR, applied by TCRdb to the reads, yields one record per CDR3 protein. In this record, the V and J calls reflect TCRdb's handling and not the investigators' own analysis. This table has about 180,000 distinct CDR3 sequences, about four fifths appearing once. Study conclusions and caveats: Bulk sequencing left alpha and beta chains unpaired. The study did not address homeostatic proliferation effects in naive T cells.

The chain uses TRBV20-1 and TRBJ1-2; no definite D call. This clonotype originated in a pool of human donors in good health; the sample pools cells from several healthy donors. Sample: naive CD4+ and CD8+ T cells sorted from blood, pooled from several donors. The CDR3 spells CSAREKGSSGYTF. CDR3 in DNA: TGCAGTGCTAGAGAGAAGGGAAGCAGCGGCTACACCTTC.